A single sample gave rise to the 15 T cell receptor beta chains below, sequenced in a study of CD8+CD57+ T cells in acquired aplastic anemia. Flow cytometry had shown expanded CD8+CD57+ cells in the patients chosen for sequencing. Genomic DNA was employed as the template in profiling TCR beta VDJ and CDR3. TCRdb independently ran MiXCR on the reads; one entry per CDR3 protein. The sample consists of hundreds of thousands of distinct CDR3 sequences, around 30% of them appearing once. The sequenced sample was sorted CD4+, CD8+, or CD8+CD57+ T cells (not recorded which) from PBMCs. These receptors came from a human donor with aplastic anemia.

This clonotype was observed at least ten times. The chain employs TRBV25-1 and TRBJ2-7, with 9 bases matching TRBD2. V trimming: 3 bases; J trimming: 4 bases; junction bases outside the gene matches: 10. The CDR3 spans 16 residues. CDR1 is MGHDK and CDR2 is SYGVNS in the germline V gene. CDR3 in DNA: TGTGCCAGCAGTGACACAACTAGCGGGCCGGTATACGAGCAGTACTTC. Translating it yields CASSDTTSGPVYEQYF.

This clonotype was observed a handful of times. This chain joins TRBV2 and TRBJ1-2; TRBD1 matches 7 bases. V gave up 2 bases and J gave up 4 bases; unmatched junction bases: 7. The germline V gene has CDR1 SNHLY and CDR2 FYNNEI. The CDR3 runs 15 residues. The CDR3 region is CASSESVWDSYGYTF. CDR3 nucleotides: TGTGCCAGCAGTGAATCAGTCTGGGACAGCTATGGCTACACCTTC.

This chain's CDR3 is CSVHRDPKYQETQYF. The CDR3 coding sequence is TGCAGCGTTCACCGGGACCCTAAGTACCAAGAGACCCAGTACTTC. The chain links TRBV29-1 to TRBJ2-5, with D perhaps being TRBD1 or TRBD2 (5 bases each). CDR3 length: 15 amino acids. Looked up from germline, CDR1 is SQVTM and CDR2 is ANQGSEA. Trimming removed 5 bases at V and 0 bases at J, with 16 bases between.

This clonotype was detected a few times. The CDR3 region is CASSPASTAGSGNTIYF. The CDR3 DNA reads TGCGCCAGCAGCCCGGCGTCGACGGCGGGGTCGGGAAACACCATATATTTT. This sequence joins TRBV4-1 and TRBJ1-3; D remains ambiguous. V was pared by 4 bases and J by 4 bases, with 20 bases between. Germline loops: CDR1 MGHRA, CDR2 YSYEKL. There are 17 residues in the CDR3.

This clonotype was picked up many times. This chain uses TRBV9 with TRBJ1-2; the D is unclear. V dropped 5 bases and J dropped 0 bases, with 14 bases sitting between them. Germline CDR1 and CDR2: SGDLS and YYNGEE. CDR3 length equals 15 residues. This CDR3 is CASSLSWQPNYGYTF. CDR3 in DNA: TGTGCCAGCAGTCTCAGCTGGCAGCCTAACTATGGCTACACCTTC.

A word on this clonotype: A much larger clonotype is one base distant, so this may be a read error. The rearrangement uses TRBV20-1 and TRBJ2-7; D is unresolved. The germline gives CDR1 DFQATT, CDR2 SNEGSKA (reference sequence). The CDR3 runs 13 residues. The CDR3 DNA reads as TGCAGGGCTAGAGAAATCCCCGGGTACGAGCAGTACTTC. Amino acids: CRAREIPGYEQYF.

CDR3 nucleotide sequence: TGTGCCAGCATTCTCCCAACGGGACAGGGATCCAAAAACATTCAGTACTTC. Encoded protein: CASILPTGQGSKNIQYF. The chain has TRBV10-3 and TRBJ2-4; 9 nucleotides line up with TRBD1. The germline V gene encodes CDR1 ENHRY and CDR2 SYGVKD. The CDR3 has 17 amino acids. Trimming cost V 10 bases and J 2 bases; bases outside gene matches: 15.

This clonotype has ten or more counts. This chain uses TRBV29-1 with TRBJ2-3; the D is unclear. The CDR3 loop spans 11 amino acids. CDR1 and CDR2 (germline): SQVTM, ANQGSEA. Trimming pared 2 bases from V and 4 bases from J, leaving 4 bases between. The CDR3 DNA reads as TGCAGCGTTGAACATTCAGATACGCAGTATTTT. Amino acid sequence: CSVEHSDTQYF.

This clonotype was seen only a few times. V is TRBV7-9 and J is TRBJ2-1, with a possible D match to TRBD2 (6 bases). Trimming cost V 5 bases and J 0 bases, with 17 bases left between them. Germline V gene data show CDR1 as SEHNR and CDR2 as FQNEAQ (reference sequence). This CDR3 region has 17 residues. CDR3: CASSPPSVASSYNEQFF. DNA of the CDR3: TGTGCCAGCAGCCCACCTAGCGTCGCGAGCTCCTACAATGAGCAGTTCTTC.

V and J are TRBV11-2 and TRBJ1-3; a weak D match, TRBD1 (5 bases). This CDR3 has 18 amino acids. V was shortened by 3 bases and J by 0 bases, with 18 bases between the two germline ends. CDR1 SGHAT and CDR2 FQNNGV come from the germline V gene. The CDR3 loop reads CASSFPQRGPLSGNTIYF. The CDR3 nucleotides read TGTGCCAGCAGCTTTCCCCAAAGGGGCCCACTCTCTGGAAACACCATATATTTT.

This clonotype has a count of ten or more. The genes are TRBV10-3 and TRBJ2-7; D is unresolved. Germline CDR1 is ENHRY and CDR2 is SYGVKD. The CDR3 runs to 12 residues. Trimming shortened V by 0 bases and J by 4 bases, and 4 bases separated the two germline ends. The CDR3 loop reads CAISESGYEQYF. The CDR3 DNA is TGTGCCATCAGTGAGTCTGGTTACGAGCAGTACTTC.

The chain carries TRBV20-1 and TRBJ1-5; perhaps TRBD1 as D (5 bases). Germline V gene sequence: CDR1 DFQATT, CDR2 SNEGSKA (reference sequence). This CDR3 is built from 14 residues. V lost 0 bases to trimming and J lost 5 bases, with 11 bases between them. CDR3 region: CSARDRSGDQPQHF. As DNA, the CDR3 is TGCAGTGCTAGAGATCGATCGGGGGATCAGCCCCAGCATTTT.

This clonotype appeared many times. The chain couples TRBV29-1 to TRBJ1-1; 11 bases map to TRBD1. Germline V gene sequence: CDR1 SQVTM, CDR2 ANQGSEA. CDR3 size: 15 residues. With V trimmed by 5 bases and J by 1 base, 6 bases remained unmatched. The CDR3 is CSVQDRGRRNTEAFF. The CDR3 DNA follows: TGCAGCGTTCAGGACAGGGGGCGTCGGAACACTGAAGCTTTCTTT.

Ten or more counts support this clonotype. The chain links TRBV11-1 to TRBJ2-7; D is ambiguous. The CDR3 spans 16 residues. V dropped 2 bases and J dropped 3 bases, with 17 bases sitting between them. Germline V lookup: CDR1 SGHAT, CDR2 FQDESV (reference sequence). The DNA of the CDR3 is TGTGCCAGCAGCTTAAGTCTCATGGCCCCTTACTACGAGCAGTACTTC. Its translation is CASSLSLMAPYYEQYF.

The table lists this clonotype with a few counts. The chain has TRBV3-1 and TRBJ1-2; perhaps TRBD1 as D (6 bases). V gave up 4 bases and J gave up 8 bases, with 14 bases separating them. Germline CDR1 reads LGHDT; CDR2 reads YNNKEL (reference sequence). The CDR3 has 13 amino acids. CDR3 nucleotide sequence: TGTGCCAGCAGCCCTAACAGGGCCAAAGGCTACACCTTC. Protein: CASSPNRAKGYTF.